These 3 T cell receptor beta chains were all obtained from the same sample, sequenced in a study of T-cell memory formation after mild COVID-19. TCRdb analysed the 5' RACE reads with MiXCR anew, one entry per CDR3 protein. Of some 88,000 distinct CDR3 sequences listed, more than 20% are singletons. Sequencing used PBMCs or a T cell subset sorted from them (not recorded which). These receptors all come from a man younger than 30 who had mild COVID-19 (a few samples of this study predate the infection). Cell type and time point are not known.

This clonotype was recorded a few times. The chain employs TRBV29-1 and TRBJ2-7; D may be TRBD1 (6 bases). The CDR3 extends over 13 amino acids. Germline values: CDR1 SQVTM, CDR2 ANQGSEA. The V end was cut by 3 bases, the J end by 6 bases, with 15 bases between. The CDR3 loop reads CSVELGALSEQYF. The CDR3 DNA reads TGCAGCGTTGAGCTGGGGGCGCTCTCCGAGCAGTACTTC.

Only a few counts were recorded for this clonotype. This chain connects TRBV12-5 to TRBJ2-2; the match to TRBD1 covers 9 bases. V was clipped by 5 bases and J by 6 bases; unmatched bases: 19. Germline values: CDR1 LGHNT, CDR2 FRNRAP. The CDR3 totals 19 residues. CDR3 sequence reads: CASGPPGTGHVVSAGELFF. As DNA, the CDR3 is TGTGCTAGTGGTCCCCCCGGGACAGGGCACGTAGTTTCGGCCGGGGAGCTGTTTTTT. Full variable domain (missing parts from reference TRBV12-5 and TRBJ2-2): DARVTQTPRHKVTEMGQEVTMRCQPILGHNTVFWYRQTMMQGLELLAYFRNRAPLDDSGMPKDRFSAEMPDATLATLKIQPSEPRDSAVYFCASGPPGTGHVVSAGELFFGEGSRLTVL.

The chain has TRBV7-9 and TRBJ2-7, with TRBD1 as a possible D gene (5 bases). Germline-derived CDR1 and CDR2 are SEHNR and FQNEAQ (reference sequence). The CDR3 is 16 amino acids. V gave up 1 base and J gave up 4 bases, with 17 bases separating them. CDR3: CASSLDRTPYRYEQYV. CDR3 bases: TGTGCCAGCAGCTTAGACCGGACGCCTTACAGGTACGAGCAGTACGTC.